The 30 T cell receptor beta chains below all came from one sample that was sequenced in a study of T cells in Graves' hyperthyroidism and ophthalmopathy. Researchers amplified the TCR beta CDR3 regions from RNA transcripts. TCR CDR3 regions were first amplified by RT-PCR with HTBI primers. MiXCR was run by TCRdb on the multiplex PCR reads, yielding one entry per CDR3 protein. Among 470,000 or so distinct CDR3 sequences listed, around 20% were seen once. The specimen was blood. The receptors derive from a man between 18 and 35 years old with Graves' hyperthyroidism.

The chain recombines TRBV29-1 with TRBJ2-4; TRBD1 agrees at 7 bases. CDR3 length: 13 residues. CDR1 is SQVTM and CDR2 is ANQGSEA in the germline V gene. The trim removed 4 bases at V and 6 bases at J, leaving 6 bases unmatched. The CDR3 protein is CSVALPGGNIQYF. The CDR3, as DNA: TGCAGCGTTGCTCTTCCAGGGGGAAACATTCAGTACTTC.

The CDR3 is CASSPEFSRHYEQYF. CDR3 bases: TGTGCCAGCAGCCCAGAATTTAGCCGTCACTACGAGCAGTACTTC. The J gene is TRBJ2-7, the V gene TRBV7-8; D remains ambiguous. CDR1 is SGHVS, CDR2 FQNEAQ, per germline. Trimming cost V 5 bases and J 3 bases, with 17 bases left between them. This CDR3 contains 15 residues. The complete variable domain, with remaining parts taken from reference TRBV7-8 and TRBJ2-7, reads GAGVSQSPRYKVAKRGQDVALRCDPISGHVSLFWYQQALGQGPEFLTYFQNEAQLDKSGLPSDRFFAERPEGSVSTLKIQRTQQEDSAVYLCASSPEFSRHYEQYFGPGTRLTVT.

This clonotype came up many times. The J gene is TRBJ1-5, the V gene TRBV10-2; D might be TRBD1 (5 bases). The CDR3 loop spans 18 amino acids. Germline lookup yields CDR1 WSHSY and CDR2 SAAADI. Trimming shortened V by 6 bases and J by 0 bases, and 21 bases separated the two germline ends. The CDR3 DNA follows: TGCGCCAGCAGACGCAGGGTGGGAGAAGGATATAGCAATCAGCCCCAGCATTTT. This gives the protein CASRRRVGEGYSNQPQHF.

This clonotype was counted ten times or more. This chain joins TRBV2 and TRBJ1-1; possibly TRBD1 for D (5 bases). This CDR3 is 12 amino acids long. Germline assignment: CDR1 SNHLY and CDR2 FYNNEI. Trimming cost V 4 bases and J 4 bases, with 7 bases left between them. Here the CDR3 DNA reads TGTGCCAGCAGTGCAGGGCGCACTGAAGCTTTCTTT. It specifies CASSAGRTEAFF.

This clonotype was found many times. The chain combines TRBV5-1 with TRBJ2-7, with 10 bases matching TRBD2. V shed 4 bases and J 3 bases; nucleotides not matched to a gene: 7. CDR3 length equals 15 residues. From germline, CDR1 is SGHRS and CDR2 YFSETQ. CDR3 sequence: CASSPGASGGYEQYF. DNA for the CDR3: TGCGCCAGCAGCCCAGGTGCTAGCGGGGGCTACGAGCAGTACTTC.

The CDR3 is CASSYRFAGTGNSPLHF. The CDR3 nucleotides read TGTGCCAGCAGTTACCGTTTCGCCGGGACAGGGAATTCACCCCTCCACTTT. This chain uses TRBV12-3 or TRBV12-4 with TRBJ1-6; 9 bases align to TRBD1. The length of the CDR3 is 17 residues. Losses at the gene ends were 4 bases for V and 7 bases for J; bases not matched to a gene: 11.

This clonotype came up many times. The rearrangement joins TRBV12-3 or TRBV12-4 to TRBJ1-2, with 9 bases identical to TRBD1. V shed 0 bases, J shed 8 bases, and the junction held 7 bases outside the gene matches. The CDR3 is 15 amino acids. In DNA form, the CDR3 reads TGTGCCAGCAGTTTAGCCCTGGACAGGGGTAGCGGCTACACCTTC. It encodes CASSLALDRGSGYTF.

This clonotype has ten or more counts. The V gene is TRBV12-3 or TRBV12-4, the J gene TRBJ2-5; 7 bases fit TRBD2. This CDR3 comprises 13 residues. The ends lost 6 bases at V and 2 bases at J; junction bases unmatched: 3. CDR3 nucleotide sequence: TGTGCCAGCAGCCTAGCGGATCAAGAGACCCAGTACTTC. Its translation: CASSLADQETQYF.

This clonotype has at least ten counts. The chain links TRBV12-3 or TRBV12-4 to TRBJ2-7; 8 nucleotides match TRBD1. CDR3 length: 14 amino acids. The J segment lost 3 bases and the V segment lost 6 bases, leaving 7 bases of the junction unmatched. Here the CDR3 reads CASRSGGQDYEQYF. In nucleotides, the CDR3 is TGTGCCAGCAGAAGTGGGGGACAGGACTACGAGCAGTACTTC.

This clonotype was picked up many times. This sequence joins TRBV7-8 and TRBJ1-5, with D possibly TRBD1 on 5 matching bases. CDR1 and CDR2 (germline): SGHVS, FQNEAQ. This CDR3 region has 15 residues. The ends were cut back, 6 bases at V and 5 bases at J, with 17 bases in the middle. CDR3 nucleotide sequence: TGTGCCAGCAGTAGTGGGGGGGTCGGGGATCAGCCCCAGCATTTT. Amino acids: CASSSGGVGDQPQHF.

This clonotype was detected only a few times. The chain combines TRBV11-2 with TRBJ1-1; unclear D gene. V lost 3 bases, J lost 3 bases, and 11 bases lay in between. The CDR3 consists of 14 residues. Germline CDR1 SGHAT, CDR2 FQNNGV. The CDR3 loop is CASSFGDFDTEAFF. The CDR3 nucleotides read TGTGCCAGCAGCTTTGGGGATTTCGACACTGAAGCTTTCTTT.

Ten or more counts support this clonotype. The chain has TRBV28 and TRBJ1-1, with 7 bases that match TRBD1. With 10 bases clipped from V and 1 base from J, the junction kept 6 bases outside the gene matches. Germline V gene data show CDR1 as MDHEN and CDR2 as SYDVKM. The CDR3 is made up of 13 amino acids. The CDR3 loop is CATREGANTEAFF. CDR3 coding DNA: TGTGCCACCAGGGAGGGGGCGAACACTGAAGCTTTCTTT.

This clonotype was detected many times. The chain has TRBV15 and TRBJ2-3; TRBD2 matches at 10 bases. The CDR3 is made up of 16 amino acids. Germline V lookup: CDR1 LNHNV, CDR2 YYDKDF (reference sequence). The V gene end was trimmed by 5 bases and the J gene end by 0 bases; junction bases not matched to a gene: 5. In DNA, the CDR3 is TGTGCCACCAGCCGAACTAGCGGGGTTAGCACAGATACGCAGTATTTT. Protein: CATSRTSGVSTDTQYF.

The chain is built from TRBV6-2 or TRBV6-3 and TRBJ2-7, with 12 bases matching TRBD2. After removal of 6 bases from V and 5 bases from J, the junction contained 5 bases not matched to a gene. This CDR3 is built from 14 residues. Germline CDR1 and CDR2: MNHEY and SVGEGT. CDR3 DNA: TGTGCCAGCAGCCAACGACTAGCGGGAGACGAGCAGTACTTC. Protein sequence: CASSQRLAGDEQYF.

This clonotype occurred a few times. The chain has TRBV9 and TRBJ1-2; D is undetermined. V was cut by 0 bases and J by 5 bases, with 11 bases left in between. The germline V gene encodes CDR1 SGDLS and CDR2 YYNGEE. This CDR3 contains 14 residues. The CDR3 DNA reads TGTGCCAGCAGCGTAGAAGGGTTTCGGTATGGCTACACCTTC. Its protein product is CASSVEGFRYGYTF. Variable domain in full (rest from reference TRBV9 and TRBJ1-2): DSGVTQTPKHLITATGQRVTLRCSPRSGDLSVYWYQQSLDQGLQFLIQYYNGEERAKGNILERFSAQQFPDLHSELNLSSLELGDSALYFCASSVEGFRYGYTFGSGTRLTVV.

This clonotype was seen many times. J is TRBJ2-5 and V is TRBV9, with 9 nucleotides matching TRBD1. CDR1 and CDR2 (germline): SGDLS, YYNGEE. The CDR3 spans 17 residues. J lost 4 bases, V lost 4 bases, and 14 bases had no gene match. The CDR3 coding sequence is TGTGCCAGCAGCACCCACCGGGACAGGGTTTTAGCAGAGACCCAGTACTTC. It encodes CASSTHRDRVLAETQYF.

This clonotype was picked up many times. This CDR3 reads CASRQGRDTEAFF. The CDR3, as DNA: TGTGCCAGCAGACAGGGGCGAGACACTGAAGCTTTCTTT. The V call is TRBV6-1, the J call TRBJ1-1; 7 positions agree with TRBD1. Trimming took 6 bases from V and 3 from J; bases not matched to a gene: 4. The CDR3 consists of 13 residues. From germline, CDR1 is MNHNS and CDR2 SASEGT.

Remarks on this clonotype: One junction end does not reproduce the germline sequence, and a read error may be involved. The rearrangement joins TRBV24-1 to TRBJ1-2, with D maybe TRBD1 (5 bases). The CDR3 is made up of 13 amino acids. Germline V gives CDR1 KGHDR, CDR2 SFDVKD. The CDR3 DNA reads TGTGCCACCAGTGACCTACCGGGACCGCCGTCTTATTTC. Encoded protein: CATSDLPGPPSYF.

This chain links TRBV12-3 or TRBV12-4 with TRBJ1-1; D uncertain. This CDR3 contains 16 residues. The V end lost 0 bases, the J end lost 3 bases, and 14 bases lay between the germline ends. The CDR3 loop reads CASSLALTREDTEAFF. CDR3 DNA sequence: TGTGCCAGCAGTTTAGCGCTAACGAGGGAGGACACTGAAGCTTTCTTT.

This clonotype was detected ten times or more. V is TRBV7-9 and J is TRBJ2-7; D remains ambiguous. With 5 bases removed from V and 2 bases from J, the gap between germline ends came to 19 bases. Germline-derived CDR1 and CDR2 are SEHNR and FQNEAQ (reference sequence). This CDR3 spans 16 amino acids. CDR3 DNA sequence: TGTGCCAGCAGCCCGATAGGCGGATTACAAACCTACGAGCAGTACTTC. Protein product: CASSPIGGLQTYEQYF.

This clonotype came up many times. The chain combines TRBV3-1 with TRBJ1-1; TRBD1 is a possible D gene (5 bases). V gave up 4 bases and J gave up 6 bases, with 9 bases separating them. In germline, CDR1 is LGHDT, CDR2 YNNKEL (reference sequence). The CDR3 spans 12 residues. The CDR3 spells CASSLWGAEAFF. The CDR3 DNA reads as TGTGCCAGCAGCCTTTGGGGGGCTGAAGCTTTCTTT.

The table lists this clonotype with many counts. The chain carries TRBV12-3 or TRBV12-4 and TRBJ2-5; D gene ambiguous. Trimming shortened V by 1 base and J by 0 bases, and 6 bases separated the two germline ends. The CDR3 is 14 residues long. CDR3 sequence reads: CASSLGANQETQYF. The CDR3 nucleotides read TGTGCCAGCAGTTTAGGAGCTAACCAAGAGACCCAGTACTTC.

The chain joins TRBV5-6 to TRBJ1-2; 8 bases fit TRBD1. The trim removed 0 bases at V and 3 bases at J, leaving 7 bases unmatched. Germline V CDR1 and CDR2: SGHDT, YYEEEE. The CDR3 extends over 16 amino acids. CDR3 amino acids: CASSLDPGQGDYGYTF. Here the CDR3 DNA reads TGTGCCAGCAGCTTGGATCCCGGACAGGGCGACTATGGCTACACCTTC.

This clonotype has just one count. V usage is TRBV7-2 and J usage is TRBJ1-1; D not resolved. With 5 bases removed from V and 3 bases from J, the gap between germline ends came to 10 bases. CDR1 and CDR2 (germline): SGHTA, FQGNSA. The CDR3 contains 13 residues. CDR3 sequence: CASSPHPDTEAFF. CDR3 DNA: TGTGCCAGCAGCCCCCATCCGGACACTGAAGCTTTCTTT.

This clonotype was counted at least ten times. The CDR3 DNA follows: TGTGCCAGCAGCGTCCGACCCGCGGGACAGGGATACGAGCAGTACTTC. Its protein product is CASSVRPAGQGYEQYF. The chain joins TRBV9 to TRBJ2-7, with 9 nucleotides matching TRBD1. The CDR3 is 16 amino acids. J was trimmed by 4 bases and V by 2 bases; bases with no gene match: 10. Germline V lookup: CDR1 SGDLS, CDR2 YYNGEE.

This clonotype was seen a few times. The chain joins TRBV6-2 or TRBV6-3 to TRBJ2-3, with 7 nucleotides matching TRBD2. Trimming removed 6 bases from V and 0 bases from J; junction bases left unmatched: 6. Germline CDR1 and CDR2: MNHEY and SVGEGT. The CDR3 consists of 15 residues. The CDR3: CASSIGGLSTDTQYF. The CDR3 DNA sequence: TGTGCCAGCAGCATCGGGGGGTTGAGCACAGATACGCAGTATTTT.

This clonotype was recorded many times. The chain employs TRBV15 and TRBJ1-3; D not certain. Germline values: CDR1 LNHNV, CDR2 YYDKDF (reference sequence). V lost 4 bases, J lost 8 bases, and 18 bases lay in between. The CDR3 covers 15 residues. This CDR3 is CATSTRPRALDTIYF. The DNA for the CDR3 is TGTGCCACCAGCACCAGACCCCGCGCGTTGGACACCATATATTTT.

This chain links TRBV2 with TRBJ1-6, with D unclear. The CDR3 spans 16 residues. V was pared by 5 bases and J by 0 bases, with 11 bases between. CDR1 and CDR2 (germline): SNHLY, FYNNEI. Here the CDR3 DNA reads TGTGCCAGCAGTTCCCCCGGCAGCTCCTATAATTCACCCCTCCACTTT. Protein product: CASSSPGSSYNSPLHF.

This chain links TRBV5-1 with TRBJ1-1; D gene ambiguous. Deletions cut 6 bases from V and 10 bases from J, with 16 bases between. The CDR3 runs to 12 residues. The germline gives CDR1 SGHRS, CDR2 YFSETQ. The CDR3 DNA reads as TGCGCCAGCACCCACCCGGGTCGCGGAGCTTTCTTT. Its protein product is CASTHPGRGAFF.

This clonotype was found many times. The chain uses TRBV20-1 and TRBJ2-7; 13 nucleotides align to TRBD2. The CDR3 totals 17 residues. Germline CDR1 DFQATT, CDR2 SNEGSKA (reference sequence). The ends lost 0 bases at V and 1 base at J; junction bases unmatched: 6. For the CDR3, the DNA is TGCAGTGCTAGAGACCTCGGACTAGCGGGAGCATCCTACGAGCAGTACTTC. Translated: CSARDLGLAGASYEQYF.